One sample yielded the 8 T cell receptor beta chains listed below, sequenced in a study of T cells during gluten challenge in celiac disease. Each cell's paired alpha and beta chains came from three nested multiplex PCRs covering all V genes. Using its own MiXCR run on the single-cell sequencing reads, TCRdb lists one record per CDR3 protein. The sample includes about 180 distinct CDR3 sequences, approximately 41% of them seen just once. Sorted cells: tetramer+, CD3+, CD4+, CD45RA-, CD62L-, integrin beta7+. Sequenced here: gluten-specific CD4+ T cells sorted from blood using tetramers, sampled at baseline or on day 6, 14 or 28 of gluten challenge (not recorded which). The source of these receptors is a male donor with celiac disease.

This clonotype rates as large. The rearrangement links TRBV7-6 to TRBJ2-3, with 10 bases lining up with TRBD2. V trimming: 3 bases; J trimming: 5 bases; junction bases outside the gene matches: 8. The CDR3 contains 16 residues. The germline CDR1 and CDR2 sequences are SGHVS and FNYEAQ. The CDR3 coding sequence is TGTGCCAGCAGCTTCCTAGCGGGAGCAGGAGGAGATACGCAGTATTTT. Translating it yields CASSFLAGAGGDTQYF.

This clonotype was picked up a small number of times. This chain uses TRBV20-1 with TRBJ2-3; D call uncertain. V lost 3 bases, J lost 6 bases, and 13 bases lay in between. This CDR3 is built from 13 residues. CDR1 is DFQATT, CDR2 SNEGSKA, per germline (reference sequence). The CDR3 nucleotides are TGCAGTGCTAGTTATCAACTTGGGGATACGCAGTATTTT. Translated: CSASYQLGDTQYF.

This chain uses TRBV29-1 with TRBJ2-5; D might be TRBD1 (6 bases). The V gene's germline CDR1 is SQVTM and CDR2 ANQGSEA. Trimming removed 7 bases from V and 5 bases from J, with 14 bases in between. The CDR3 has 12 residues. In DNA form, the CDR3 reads TGCAGCGCCGATACAGGGTCGGAGACCCAGTACTTC. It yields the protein CSADTGSETQYF.

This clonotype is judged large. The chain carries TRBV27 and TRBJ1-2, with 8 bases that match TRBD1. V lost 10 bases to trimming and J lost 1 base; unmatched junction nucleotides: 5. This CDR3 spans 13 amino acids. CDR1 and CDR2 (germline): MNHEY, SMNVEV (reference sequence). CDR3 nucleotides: TGTGCCACCCCGGGACAGGATAACTATGGCTACACCTTC. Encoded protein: CATPGQDNYGYTF.

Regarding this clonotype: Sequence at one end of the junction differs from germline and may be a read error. The CDR3 DNA is TGCAGCGTTGGAGCGAGAGGCACCAGGGAGCTGTTTTTT. It is translated as CSVGARGTRELFF. The chain couples TRBV29-1 to TRBJ2-2; D gene unclear. CDR1 is SQVTM, CDR2 ANQGSEA, per germline. The length of the CDR3 is 13 residues.

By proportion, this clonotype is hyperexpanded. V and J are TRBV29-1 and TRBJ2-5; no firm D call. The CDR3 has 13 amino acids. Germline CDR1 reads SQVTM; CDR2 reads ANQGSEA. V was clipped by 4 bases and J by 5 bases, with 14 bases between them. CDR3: CSVGAALGETQYF. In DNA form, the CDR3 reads TGCAGCGTTGGGGCAGCCCTCGGGGAGACCCAGTACTTC.

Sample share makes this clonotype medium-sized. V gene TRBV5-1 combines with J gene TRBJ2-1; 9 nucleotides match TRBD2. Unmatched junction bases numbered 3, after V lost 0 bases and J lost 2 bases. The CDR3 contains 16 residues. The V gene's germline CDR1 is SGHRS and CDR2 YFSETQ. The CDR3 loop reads CASSLVAGAAYNEQFF. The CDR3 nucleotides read TGCGCCAGCAGCTTGGTAGCGGGAGCAGCCTACAATGAGCAGTTCTTC.

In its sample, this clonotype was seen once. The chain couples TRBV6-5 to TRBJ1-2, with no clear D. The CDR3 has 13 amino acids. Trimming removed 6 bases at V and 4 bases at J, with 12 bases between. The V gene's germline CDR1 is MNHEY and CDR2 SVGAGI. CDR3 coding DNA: TGTGCCAGCAGCCGTACAGAGACCTATGGCTACACCTTC. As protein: CASSRTETYGYTF.